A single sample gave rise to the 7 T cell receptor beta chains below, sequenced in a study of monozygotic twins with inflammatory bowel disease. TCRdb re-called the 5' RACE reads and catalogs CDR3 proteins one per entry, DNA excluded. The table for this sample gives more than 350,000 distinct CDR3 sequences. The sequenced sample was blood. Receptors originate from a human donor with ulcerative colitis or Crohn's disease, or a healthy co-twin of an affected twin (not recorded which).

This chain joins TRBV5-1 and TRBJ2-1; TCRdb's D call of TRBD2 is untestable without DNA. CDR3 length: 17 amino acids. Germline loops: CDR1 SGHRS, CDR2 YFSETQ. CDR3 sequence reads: CASAGTSGTGAHGEQFF.

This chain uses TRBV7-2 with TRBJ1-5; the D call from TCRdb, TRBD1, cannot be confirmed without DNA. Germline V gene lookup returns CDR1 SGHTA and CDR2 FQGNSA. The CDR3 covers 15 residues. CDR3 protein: CASSYFAGNSQPQHF.

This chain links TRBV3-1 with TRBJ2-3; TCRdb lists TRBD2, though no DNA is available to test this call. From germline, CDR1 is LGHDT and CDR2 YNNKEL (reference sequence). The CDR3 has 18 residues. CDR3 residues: CASSQSRTSGGAADTQYF.

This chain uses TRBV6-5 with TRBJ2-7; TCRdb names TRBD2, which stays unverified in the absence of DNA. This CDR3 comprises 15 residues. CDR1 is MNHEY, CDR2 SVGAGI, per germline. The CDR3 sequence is CASSYLPSGTYEQYF.

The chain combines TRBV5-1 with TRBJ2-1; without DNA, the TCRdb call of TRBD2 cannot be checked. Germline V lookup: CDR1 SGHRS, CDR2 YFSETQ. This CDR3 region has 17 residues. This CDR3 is CASSREPAAEGDNEQFF. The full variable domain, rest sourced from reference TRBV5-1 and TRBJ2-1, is KAGVTQTPRYLIKTRGQQVTLSCSPISGHRSVSWYQQTPGQGLQFLFEYFSETQRNKGNFPGRFSGRQFSNSRSEMNVSTLELGDSALYLCASSREPAAEGDNEQFFGPGTRLTVL.

The CDR3 is CASSVGQGSYEQYF. V is TRBV18 and J is TRBJ2-7; TCRdb reports TRBD1, a call that lacks DNA to check it against. CDR3 length: 14 amino acids. CDR1 is KGHSH and CDR2 is LQKENI in the germline V gene.

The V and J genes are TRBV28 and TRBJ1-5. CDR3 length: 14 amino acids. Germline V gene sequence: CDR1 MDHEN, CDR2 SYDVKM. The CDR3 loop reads CASSLANFNQPQHF.